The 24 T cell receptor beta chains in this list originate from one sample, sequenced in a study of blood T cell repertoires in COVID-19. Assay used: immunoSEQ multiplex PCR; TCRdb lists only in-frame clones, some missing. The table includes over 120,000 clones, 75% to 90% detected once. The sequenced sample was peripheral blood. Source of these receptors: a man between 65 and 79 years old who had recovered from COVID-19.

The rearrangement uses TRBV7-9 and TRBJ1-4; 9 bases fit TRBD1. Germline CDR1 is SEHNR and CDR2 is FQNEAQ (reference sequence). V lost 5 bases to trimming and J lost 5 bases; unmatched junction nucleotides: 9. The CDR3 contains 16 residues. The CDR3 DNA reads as TGTGCCAGCAGCCCAACCGGACAGGGGACAAATGAAAAACTGTTTTTT. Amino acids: CASSPTGQGTNEKLFF.

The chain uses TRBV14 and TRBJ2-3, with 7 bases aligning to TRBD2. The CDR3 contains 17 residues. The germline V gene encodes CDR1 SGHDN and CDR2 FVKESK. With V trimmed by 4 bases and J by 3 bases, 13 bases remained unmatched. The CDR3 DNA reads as TGTGCCAGCAGCCTTCCCCTCGGGGGAGGGCCTACAGATACGCAGTATTTT. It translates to CASSLPLGGGPTDTQYF. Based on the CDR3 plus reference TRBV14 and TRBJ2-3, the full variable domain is EAGVTQFPSHSVIEKGQTVTLRCDPISGHDNLYWYRRVMGKEIKFLLHFVKESKQDESGMPNNRFLAERTGGTYSTLKVQPAELEDSGVYFCASSLPLGGGPTDTQYFGPGTRLTVL.

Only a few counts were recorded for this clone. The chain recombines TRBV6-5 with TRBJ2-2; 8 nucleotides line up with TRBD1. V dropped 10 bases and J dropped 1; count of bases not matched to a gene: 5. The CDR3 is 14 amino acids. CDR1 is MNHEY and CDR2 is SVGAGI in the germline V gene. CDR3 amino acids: CAIKQGGNTGELFF. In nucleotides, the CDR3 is TGTGCCATCAAACAGGGGGGGAACACCGGGGAGCTGTTTTTT.

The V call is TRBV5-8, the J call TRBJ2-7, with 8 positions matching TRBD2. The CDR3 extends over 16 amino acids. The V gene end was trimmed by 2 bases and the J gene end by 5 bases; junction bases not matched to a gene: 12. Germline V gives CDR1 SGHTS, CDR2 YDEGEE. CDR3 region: CASSFGLAGNRDEQYF. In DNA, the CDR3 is TGTGCCAGCAGCTTCGGGCTAGCGGGCAATAGGGACGAGCAGTACTTC.

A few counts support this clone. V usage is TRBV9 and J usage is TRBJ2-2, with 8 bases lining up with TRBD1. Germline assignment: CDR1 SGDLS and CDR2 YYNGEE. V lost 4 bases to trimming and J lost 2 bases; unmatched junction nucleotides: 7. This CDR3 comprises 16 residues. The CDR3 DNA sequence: TGTGCCAGCAGCAGAATGACAGGGGCAAACACCGGGGAGCTGTTTTTT. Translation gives CASSRMTGANTGELFF.

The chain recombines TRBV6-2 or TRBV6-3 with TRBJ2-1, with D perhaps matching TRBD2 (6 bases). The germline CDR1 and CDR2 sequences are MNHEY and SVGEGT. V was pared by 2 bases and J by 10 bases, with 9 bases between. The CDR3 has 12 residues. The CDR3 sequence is CASSYRREEQFF. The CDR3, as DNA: TGTGCCAGCAGTTACAGGAGGGAAGAGCAGTTCTTC.

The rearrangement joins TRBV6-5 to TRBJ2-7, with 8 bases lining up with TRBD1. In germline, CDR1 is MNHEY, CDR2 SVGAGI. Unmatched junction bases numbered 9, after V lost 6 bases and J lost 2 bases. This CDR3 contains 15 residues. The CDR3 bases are TGTGCCAGCAGCCCCGGACAGGGAGCCACCTACGAGCAGTACTTC. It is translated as CASSPGQGATYEQYF.

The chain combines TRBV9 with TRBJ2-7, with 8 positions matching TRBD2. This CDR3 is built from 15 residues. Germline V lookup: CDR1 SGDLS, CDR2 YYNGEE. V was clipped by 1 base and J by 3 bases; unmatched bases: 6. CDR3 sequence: CASSVTSGSFYEQYF. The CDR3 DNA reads TGTGCCAGCAGCGTAACTAGCGGATCCTTCTACGAGCAGTACTTC. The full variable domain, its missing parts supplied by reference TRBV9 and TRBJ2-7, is DSGVTQTPKHLITATGQRVTLRCSPRSGDLSVYWYQQSLDQGLQFLIQYYNGEERAKGNILERFSAQQFPDLHSELNLSSLELGDSALYFCASSVTSGSFYEQYFGPGTRLTVT.

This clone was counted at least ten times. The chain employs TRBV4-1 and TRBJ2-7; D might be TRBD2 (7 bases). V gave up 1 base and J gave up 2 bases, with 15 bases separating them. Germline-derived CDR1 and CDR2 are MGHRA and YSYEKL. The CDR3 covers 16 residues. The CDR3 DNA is TGCGCCAGCAGCCAAGGACGGGGGGCGGGCGCCTACGAGCAGTACTTC. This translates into CASSQGRGAGAYEQYF.

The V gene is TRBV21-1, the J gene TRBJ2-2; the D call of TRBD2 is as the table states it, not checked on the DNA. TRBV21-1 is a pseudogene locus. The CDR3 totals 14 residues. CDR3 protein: CASIKETGTGELFF. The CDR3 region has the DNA TGTGCCAGCATCAAGGAAACGGGCACCGGGGAGCTGTTTTTT.

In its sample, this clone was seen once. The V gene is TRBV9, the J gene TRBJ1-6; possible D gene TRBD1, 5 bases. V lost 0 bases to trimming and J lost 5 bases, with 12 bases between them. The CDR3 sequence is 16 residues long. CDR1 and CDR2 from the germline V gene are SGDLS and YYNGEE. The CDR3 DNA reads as TGTGCCAGCAGCGTAGACGCAGGGACTGATAATTCACCCCTCCACTTT. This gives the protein CASSVDAGTDNSPLHF.

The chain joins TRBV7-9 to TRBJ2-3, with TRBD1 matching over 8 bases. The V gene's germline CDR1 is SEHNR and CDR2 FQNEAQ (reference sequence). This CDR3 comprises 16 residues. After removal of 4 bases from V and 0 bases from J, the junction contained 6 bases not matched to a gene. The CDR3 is CASSSWTGSSTDTQYF. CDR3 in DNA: TGTGCCAGCAGCTCATGGACAGGGAGCAGCACAGATACGCAGTATTTT.

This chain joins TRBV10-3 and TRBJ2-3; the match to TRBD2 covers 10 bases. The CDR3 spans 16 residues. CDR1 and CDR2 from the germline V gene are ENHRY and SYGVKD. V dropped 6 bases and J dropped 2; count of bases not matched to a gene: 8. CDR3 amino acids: CAIRSLTSGITDTQYF. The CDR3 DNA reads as TGTGCCATCAGATCCCTAACTAGCGGGATCACAGATACGCAGTATTTT.

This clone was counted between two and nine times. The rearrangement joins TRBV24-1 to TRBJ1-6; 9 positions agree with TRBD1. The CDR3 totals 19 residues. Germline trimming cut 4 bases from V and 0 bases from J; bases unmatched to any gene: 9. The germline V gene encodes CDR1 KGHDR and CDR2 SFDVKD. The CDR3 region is CATSDPPQGAGSYNSPLHF. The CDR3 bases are TGTGCCACCAGTGACCCCCCACAGGGGGCAGGCTCCTATAATTCACCCCTCCACTTT.

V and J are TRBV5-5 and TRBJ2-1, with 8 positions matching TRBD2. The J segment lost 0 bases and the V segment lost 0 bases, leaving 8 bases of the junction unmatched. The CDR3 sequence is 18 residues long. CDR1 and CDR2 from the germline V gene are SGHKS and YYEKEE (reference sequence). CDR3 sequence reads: CASSLDLAGLSSYNEQFF. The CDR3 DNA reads TGTGCCAGCAGCTTGGACCTAGCGGGCCTCTCCTCCTACAATGAGCAGTTCTTC.

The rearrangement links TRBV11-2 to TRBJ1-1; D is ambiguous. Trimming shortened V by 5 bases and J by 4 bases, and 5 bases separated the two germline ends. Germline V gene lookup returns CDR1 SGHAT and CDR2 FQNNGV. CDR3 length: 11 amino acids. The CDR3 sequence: CASSLSTEAFF. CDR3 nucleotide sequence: TGTGCCAGCAGCCTCAGCACTGAAGCTTTCTTT.

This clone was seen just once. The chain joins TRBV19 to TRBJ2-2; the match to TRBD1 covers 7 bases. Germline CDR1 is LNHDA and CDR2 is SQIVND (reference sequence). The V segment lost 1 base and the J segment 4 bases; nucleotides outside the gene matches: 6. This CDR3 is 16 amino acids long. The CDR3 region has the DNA TGTGCCAGTAGTATAGCCGCAGGGGGATCCACCGGGGAGCTGTTTTTT. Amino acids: CASSIAAGGSTGELFF.

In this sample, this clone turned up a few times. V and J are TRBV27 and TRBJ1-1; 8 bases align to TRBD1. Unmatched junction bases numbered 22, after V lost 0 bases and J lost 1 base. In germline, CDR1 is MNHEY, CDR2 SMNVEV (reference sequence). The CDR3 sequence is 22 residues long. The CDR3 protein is CASSLSVPSQSRAQGGNTEAFF. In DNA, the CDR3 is TGTGCCAGCAGTTTATCCGTTCCCTCCCAATCCAGGGCACAGGGGGGGAACACTGAAGCTTTCTTT.

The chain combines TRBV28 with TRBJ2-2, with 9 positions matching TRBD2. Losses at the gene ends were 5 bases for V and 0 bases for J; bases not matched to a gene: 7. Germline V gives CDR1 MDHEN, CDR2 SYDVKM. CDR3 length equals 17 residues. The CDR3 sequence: CASSPLREGANTGELFF. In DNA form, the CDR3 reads TGTGCCAGCAGTCCCCTGCGGGAGGGCGCGAACACCGGGGAGCTGTTTTTT. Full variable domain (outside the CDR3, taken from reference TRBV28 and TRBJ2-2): DVKVTQSSRYLVKRTGEKVFLECVQDMDHENMFWYRQDPGLGLRLIYFSYDVKMKEKGDIPEGYSVSREKKERFSLILESASTNQTSMYLCASSPLREGANTGELFFGEGSRLTVL.

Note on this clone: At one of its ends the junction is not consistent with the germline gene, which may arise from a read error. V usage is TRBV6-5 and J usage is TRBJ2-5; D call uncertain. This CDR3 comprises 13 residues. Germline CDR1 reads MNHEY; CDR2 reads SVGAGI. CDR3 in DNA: TGTGCCAGCAGTGACTCCGAGAAAGAGACCCAGTACTTC. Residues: CASSDSEKETQYF.

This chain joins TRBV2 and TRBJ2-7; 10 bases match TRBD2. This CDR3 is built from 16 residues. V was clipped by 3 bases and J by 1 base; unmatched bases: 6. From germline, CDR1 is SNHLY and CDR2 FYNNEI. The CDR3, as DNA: TGTGCCAGCAGTGAGCCTAGCGGGAGTATTTCCTACGAGCAGTACTTC. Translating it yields CASSEPSGSISYEQYF.

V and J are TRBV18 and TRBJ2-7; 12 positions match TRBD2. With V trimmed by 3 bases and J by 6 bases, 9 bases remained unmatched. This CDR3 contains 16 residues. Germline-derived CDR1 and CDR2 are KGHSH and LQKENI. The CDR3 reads CASSPGMGTSGFEQYF. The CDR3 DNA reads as TGTGCCAGCTCACCGGGTATGGGGACTAGCGGGTTCGAGCAGTACTTC.

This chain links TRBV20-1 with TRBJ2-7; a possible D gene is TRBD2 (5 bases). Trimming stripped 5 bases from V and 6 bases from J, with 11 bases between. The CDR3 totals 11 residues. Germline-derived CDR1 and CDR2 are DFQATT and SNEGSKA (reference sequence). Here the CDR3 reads CSASATTEQYF. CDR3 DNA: TGCAGTGCTTCGGCGACTACCGAGCAGTACTTC.

DNA for the CDR3: TGCGCCAGCAGCAGACTCGGGAGCACAGATACGCAGTATTTT. This sequence encodes CASSRLGSTDTQYF. The J gene is TRBJ2-3, the V gene TRBV5-1; D gene unclear. The germline gives CDR1 SGHRS, CDR2 YFSETQ. V was cut by 4 bases and J by 0 bases, with 9 bases left in between. The CDR3 sequence is 14 residues long. The full variable domain, with the rest looked up from reference TRBV5-1 and TRBJ2-3, is KAGVTQTPRYLIKTRGQQVTLSCSPISGHRSVSWYQQTPGQGLQFLFEYFSETQRNKGNFPGRFSGRQFSNSRSEMNVSTLELGDSALYLCASSRLGSTDTQYFGPGTRLTVL.